The clone carrying this T cell receptor beta chain has just a few counts. This entry is derived from a study of cytomegalovirus exposure and HLA in healthy donors. Profiling relied on immunoSEQ multiplex PCR, and the TCRdb table lists in-frame clones only, not all of them. This sample has about 54,000 clones, with approximately 89% found just once. Germline lookup yields CDR1 WSHSY and CDR2 SAAADI. The CDR3 runs 14 residues. Trimming stripped 3 bases from V and 0 bases from J, with 6 bases between. The clonotype comes from a woman under 30 in good health and CMV-seropositive. The sample consisted of PBMCs. The chain has TRBV10-2 and TRBJ1-5; D is unclear. CDR3 nucleotide sequence: TGCGCCAGCAGTGATCCCGTTAGCAATCAGCCCCAGCATTTT. Its translation: CASSDPVSNQPQHF.